These 26 T cell receptor beta chains were sequenced from one sample in a study of blood T cell repertoires in COVID-19 (TCRdb year 2020). To prepare the library, the immunoSEQ multiplex PCR assay was applied. This immuneACCESS table, as held by TCRdb, lists in-frame sequences with V and J called but not all clones. Of the missing ones, under half trace to an unresolved V gene in checked studies; the others have no known cause. The sample has tens of thousands of clones on record, around three quarters of them singletons. Around 4.7% of the sample is held by the ten biggest clonotypes. Sequenced material: peripheral blood. These receptors all stem from a woman aged 70 to 79 with acute or convalescent COVID-19.

Concerning this clone itself: The sample carries other DNA sequences with the same CDR3. V is TRBV7-2 and J is TRBJ1-5; 8 bases map to TRBD1. The CDR3 consists of 13 residues. Trimming took 4 bases from V and 7 from J; bases not matched to a gene: 3. Germline values: CDR1 SGHTA, CDR2 FQGNSA. This CDR3 reads CASSSGQGQPQHF. The DNA of the CDR3 is TGTGCCAGCAGCTCAGGACAGGGCCAGCCCCAGCATTTT.

V is TRBV6-5 and J is TRBJ1-1; 9 nucleotides line up with TRBD1. From germline, CDR1 is MNHEY and CDR2 SVGAGI. The CDR3 has 15 amino acids. Trimming at V came to 5 bases and at J to 1 base, leaving 5 bases not matched to a gene. In DNA, the CDR3 is TGTGCCAGCAGTCACCAACAGGGGGCGAACACTGAAGCTTTCTTT. This codes for CASSHQQGANTEAFF.

The V and J genes are TRBV7-2 and TRBJ1-5; 7 bases fit TRBD1. V lost 6 bases and J lost 3; bases outside the gene matches: 8. Germline CDR1 is SGHTA and CDR2 is FQGNSA. The CDR3 runs to 15 residues. CDR3: CASRPGTANNQPQHF. CDR3 coding DNA: TGTGCCAGCAGACCCGGGACAGCCAACAATCAGCCCCAGCATTTT.

The rearrangement links TRBV7-9 to TRBJ1-3; D perhaps matches TRBD1 (6 bases). The CDR3 is 14 amino acids. In germline, CDR1 is SEHNR, CDR2 FQNEAQ (reference sequence). Deletions cut 2 bases from V and 2 bases from J, with 7 bases between. For the CDR3, the DNA is TGTGCCAGCAGCTTAACAGGGACTGGAAACACCATATATTTT. Translating gives CASSLTGTGNTIYF.

Concerning this clone itself: A read error may account for a junction end that differs from germline. J is TRBJ2-7 and V is TRBV7-9; D possibly corresponds to TRBD2 (6 bases). The CDR3 consists of 12 residues. Germline V gives CDR1 SEHNR, CDR2 FQNEAQ (reference sequence). DNA of the CDR3: TGTGCCAGCAGCTTTGAGGAGGGAGCTTCGAACTTC. It specifies CASSFEEGASNF.

The CDR3 DNA is TGTGCAAGTCGCTTAGCGATCGAGCGGGGGGATGAACCTTGGAATGAGCAGTTCTTC. It translates to CASRLAIERGDEPWNEQFF. The J gene is TRBJ2-1, the V gene TRBV12-2; the table names TRBD2, a call not compared with the DNA. TRBV12-2 is noted as a pseudogene. CDR3 size: 19 residues.

The chain has TRBV19 and TRBJ2-3; 7 nucleotides align to TRBD2. This CDR3 is built from 15 residues. Per germline, CDR1 LNHDA and CDR2 SQIVND (reference sequence). The V gene end was trimmed by 1 base and the J gene end by 0 bases; junction bases not matched to a gene: 1. The CDR3 coding sequence is TGTGCCAGTAGTATAGCCGGGGGGAGCACAGATACGCAGTATTTT. The encoded protein is CASSIAGGSTDTQYF.

This clone was seen only a few times. The chain couples TRBV5-8 to TRBJ1-1; weak D call: TRBD1 (5 bases). Germline V lookup: CDR1 SGHTS, CDR2 YDEGEE. Trimming stripped 4 bases from V and 7 bases from J, with 17 bases between. The CDR3 has 14 residues. The DNA for the CDR3 is TGTGCCAGCAGCCCCGGGCGATGGGGCGATGAAGCTTTCTTT. Encoded protein: CASSPGRWGDEAFF. Drawing the rest from reference TRBV5-8 and TRBJ1-1, the complete variable domain is EAGVTQSPTHLIKTRGQQATLRCSPISGHTSVYWYQQALGLGLQFLLWYDEGEERNRGNFPPRFSGRQFPNYSSELNVNALELEDSALYLCASSPGRWGDEAFFGQGTRLTVV.

This clone was seen a single time. The rearrangement links TRBV29-1 to TRBJ1-4; TRBD1 matches at 10 bases. CDR3 size: 13 residues. V lost 7 bases and J lost 8; bases outside the gene matches: 7. Germline CDR1 reads SQVTM; CDR2 reads ANQGSEA. The chain's CDR3 is CSAGQGVREKLFF. The CDR3 DNA reads TGCAGCGCCGGACAGGGGGTGAGAGAAAAACTGTTTTTT.

This clone was observed a handful of times. The chain carries TRBV6-1 and TRBJ2-7; 10 bases are shared with TRBD1. V lost 3 bases to trimming and J lost 3 bases; unmatched junction nucleotides: 5. Germline values: CDR1 MNHNS, CDR2 SASEGT. There are 15 residues in the CDR3. The CDR3 DNA reads as TGTGCCAGCAGTGATCCGGGACAGGGGTTCTACGAGCAGTACTTC. This gives the protein CASSDPGQGFYEQYF.

V and J are TRBV24-1 and TRBJ2-5; weak D call: TRBD2 (5 bases). The CDR3 has 14 residues. Germline assignment: CDR1 KGHDR and CDR2 SFDVKD. V shed 2 bases and J shed 6 bases, with 12 bases lying between them. CDR3 coding DNA: TGTGCCACCAGTGATTCCCCTAGCACGCAGACCCAGTACTTC. Protein sequence: CATSDSPSTQTQYF.

The chain is built from TRBV29-1 and TRBJ2-7, with a weak D call TRBD1 (6 bases). Germline CDR1 SQVTM, CDR2 ANQGSEA. The CDR3 extends over 13 amino acids. Trimming shortened V by 5 bases and J by 2 bases, and 13 bases separated the two germline ends. CDR3 residues: CSVWQGSPYEQYF. CDR3 sequence (DNA): TGCAGCGTTTGGCAGGGGTCCCCCTACGAGCAGTACTTC.

This chain uses TRBV6-5 with TRBJ1-1, with D unclear. Germline V gene sequence: CDR1 MNHEY, CDR2 SVGAGI. The CDR3 covers 11 residues. V was shortened by 4 bases and J by 10 bases, with 10 bases between the two germline ends. CDR3 protein: CASSLEGRAFF. As DNA, the CDR3 is TGTGCCAGCAGTTTGGAGGGTCGAGCTTTCTTT.

The J gene is TRBJ1-1, the V gene TRBV20-1, with D perhaps TRBD1 (6 bases). The CDR3 has 11 residues. The germline V and J ends were trimmed by 4 bases and 3 bases, with 6 bases remaining between them. Germline values: CDR1 DFQATT, CDR2 SNEGSKA (reference sequence). The chain's CDR3 is CSATGDTEAFF. In DNA form, the CDR3 reads TGCAGTGCTACAGGGGACACTGAAGCTTTCTTT.

CDR3 residues: CASSQEDFQGDRGREYSGYTF. CDR3 sequence (DNA): TGTGCCAGCAGCCAAGAGGACTTCCAAGGGGACAGGGGGCGAGAGTATTCGGGCTACACCTTC. The chain employs TRBV3-1 (or the pseudogene TRBV3-2) and TRBJ1-2, with 12 bases lining up with TRBD1. The CDR3 is made up of 21 amino acids. Germline values: CDR1 LGHDT, CDR2 YNNKEL (reference sequence). The V and J ends lost 0 bases and 8 bases, in that order; junction bases with no gene match: 22.

The V call is TRBV27, the J call TRBJ2-1; 8 nucleotides agree with TRBD2. Germline values: CDR1 MNHEY, CDR2 SMNVEV (reference sequence). The CDR3 is 18 residues long. The V gene end was trimmed by 2 bases and the J gene end by 0 bases; junction bases not matched to a gene: 9. CDR3 nucleotide sequence: TGTGCCAGCAGTTTAAGGTTAACGGGGGGGTACTCCTACAATGAGCAGTTCTTC. Its protein product is CASSLRLTGGYSYNEQFF.

The chain has TRBV3-1 (or the pseudogene TRBV3-2) and TRBJ2-3; D ambiguous. Germline lookup yields CDR1 LGHDT and CDR2 YNNKEL (reference sequence). CDR3 length: 18 residues. V lost 4 bases and J lost 1, with 21 bases in between. Here the CDR3 reads CASSPRLRIAVGTDTQYF. The CDR3 DNA is TGTGCCAGCAGCCCCCGACTCCGAATAGCTGTGGGCACAGATACGCAGTATTTT.

There are a few counts of this clone. The chain uses TRBV14 and TRBJ1-1; TRBD1 matches at 9 bases. The CDR3 is 17 residues long. Germline trimming cut 4 bases from V and 5 bases from J; bases unmatched to any gene: 14. In germline, CDR1 is SGHDN, CDR2 FVKESK. The CDR3 DNA reads TGTGCCAGCAGCCCGGACAGGGGCCGTATTCGAGGGACTGAAGCTTTCTTT. Residues: CASSPDRGRIRGTEAFF.

This clone appeared once. The V and J genes are TRBV29-1 and TRBJ2-1, with 12 bases matching TRBD2. Germline V gene data show CDR1 as SQVTM and CDR2 as ANQGSEA. Losses at the gene ends were 5 bases for V and 7 bases for J; bases not matched to a gene: 3. The CDR3 length is 13 residues. The CDR3 DNA follows: TGCAGCGTTAGACTAGCGGGAGTAAATGAGCAGTTCTTC. Protein: CSVRLAGVNEQFF.

The chain has TRBV29-1 and TRBJ1-1; D unresolved. The CDR3 sequence is 11 residues long. CDR1 is SQVTM and CDR2 is ANQGSEA in the germline V gene. With 4 bases removed from V and 8 bases from J, the gap between germline ends came to 11 bases. The CDR3 DNA reads TGCAGCGTTGCCCAAATGAGCGAAGCTTTCTTT. Residues: CSVAQMSEAFF.

The rearrangement joins TRBV4-2 to TRBJ1-1; 7 bases fit TRBD1. The V segment lost 5 bases and the J segment 3 bases; nucleotides outside the gene matches: 9. CDR3 length: 15 amino acids. Germline CDR1 LGHNA, CDR2 YNFKEQ. CDR3 sequence reads: CASSYSTGSDTEAFF. As DNA, the CDR3 is TGTGCCAGCAGCTATTCGACAGGGTCGGACACTGAAGCTTTCTTT.

The chain links TRBV6-5 to TRBJ1-1; 7 nucleotides align to TRBD1. V lost 4 bases, J lost 6 bases, and 8 bases stayed unmatched. The length of the CDR3 is 14 residues. The V gene's germline CDR1 is MNHEY and CDR2 SVGAGI. CDR3 protein: CASSLTGIGAEAFF. CDR3 nucleotides: TGTGCCAGCAGTTTGACAGGGATAGGCGCTGAAGCTTTCTTT.

Notes on this clone: The identical CDR3 is also encoded by other nucleotide sequences in the sample. V gene TRBV19 combines with J gene TRBJ1-6, with D tentatively TRBD1 (5 bases). Trimming pared 2 bases from V and 7 bases from J, leaving 9 bases between. From germline, CDR1 is LNHDA and CDR2 SQIVND (reference sequence). CDR3 size: 14 residues. The CDR3 sequence: CASSIQGANSPLHF. The CDR3, as DNA: TGTGCCAGTAGTATACAAGGGGCCAATTCACCCCTCCACTTT. Supplemented by reference TRBV19 and TRBJ1-6, the full variable domain reads DGGITQSPKYLFRKEGQNVTLSCEQNLNHDAMYWYRQDPGQGLRLIYYSQIVNDFQKGDIAEGYSVSREKKESFPLTVTSAQKNPTAFYLCASSIQGANSPLHFGNGTRLTVT.

This clone was counted only a few times. This chain joins TRBV5-1 and TRBJ2-7; D gene uncertain. The CDR3 length is 16 residues. CDR1 and CDR2 from the germline V gene are SGHRS and YFSETQ. The V and J ends lost 6 bases and 3 bases respectively, with 22 bases between them. CDR3 protein: CASMPKSKEEVYEQYF. CDR3 in DNA: TGCGCCAGCATGCCCAAATCCAAGGAAGAGGTCTACGAGCAGTACTTC.

The chain uses TRBV6-1 and TRBJ1-2, with D unclear. CDR1 is MNHNS and CDR2 is SASEGT in the germline V gene. V was cut by 1 base and J by 6 bases, with 12 bases left in between. CDR3 size: 14 residues. The CDR3: CASSEDWRVHGYTF. As DNA, the CDR3 is TGTGCCAGCAGTGAAGATTGGAGGGTGCATGGCTACACCTTC.

This clone was seen only a few times. The chain recombines TRBV10-3 with TRBJ2-5; D possibly corresponds to TRBD1 (5 bases). The germline CDR1 and CDR2 sequences are ENHRY and SYGVKD. Trimming shortened V by 8 bases and J by 2 bases, and 12 bases separated the two germline ends. The CDR3 sequence is 13 residues long. CDR3 protein: CAIGIKGQETQYF. The CDR3 bases are TGTGCCATCGGGATCAAGGGGCAAGAGACCCAGTACTTC.